This TCR beta chain was sequenced in a study of shared clonotypes between healthy human individuals. CDR3 length equals 14 residues. In germline, CDR1 is SGHRS, CDR2 YFSETQ. The V and J ends lost 5 bases and 2 bases respectively, with 11 bases between them. The method was immunoSEQ multiplex PCR; TCRdb's version includes in-frame clones alone and lacks a portion of them. The sample includes some 1,100,000 clones, about four fifths seen only once; the top ten take 0.5% to 0.6%. Sequenced input: memory CD4+ T cells from PBMCs. As for subset: CD45RA-negative fraction. This chain joins TRBV5-1 and TRBJ1-3; no reliable D call. The TCR originated in a man younger than 35 in good health. Some clones in this sample may be carry-over from other donors' samples. CDR3 region: CASSFDGTGNTIYF. CDR3 in DNA: TGCGCCAGCAGTTTTGATGGCACTGGAAACACCATATATTTT. Full variable domain (missing parts from reference TRBV5-1 and TRBJ1-3): KAGVTQTPRYLIKTRGQQVTLSCSPISGHRSVSWYQQTPGQGLQFLFEYFSETQRNKGNFPGRFSGRQFSNSRSEMNVSTLELGDSALYLCASSFDGTGNTIYFGEGSWLTVV.